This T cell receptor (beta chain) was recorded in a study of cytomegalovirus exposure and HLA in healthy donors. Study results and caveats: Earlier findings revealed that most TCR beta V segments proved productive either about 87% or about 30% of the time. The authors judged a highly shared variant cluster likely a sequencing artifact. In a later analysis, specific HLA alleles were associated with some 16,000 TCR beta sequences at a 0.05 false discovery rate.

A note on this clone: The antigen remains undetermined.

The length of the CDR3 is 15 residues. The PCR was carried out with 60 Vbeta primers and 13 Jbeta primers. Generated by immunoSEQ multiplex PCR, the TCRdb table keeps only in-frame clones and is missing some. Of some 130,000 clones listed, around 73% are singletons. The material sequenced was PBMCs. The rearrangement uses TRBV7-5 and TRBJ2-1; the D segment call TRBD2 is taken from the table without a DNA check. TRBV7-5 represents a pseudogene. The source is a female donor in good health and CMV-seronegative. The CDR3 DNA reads TGTGCCAGAAGCTTACTAGCGGGAGGATACAATGAGCAGTTCTTC. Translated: CARSLLAGGYNEQFF.